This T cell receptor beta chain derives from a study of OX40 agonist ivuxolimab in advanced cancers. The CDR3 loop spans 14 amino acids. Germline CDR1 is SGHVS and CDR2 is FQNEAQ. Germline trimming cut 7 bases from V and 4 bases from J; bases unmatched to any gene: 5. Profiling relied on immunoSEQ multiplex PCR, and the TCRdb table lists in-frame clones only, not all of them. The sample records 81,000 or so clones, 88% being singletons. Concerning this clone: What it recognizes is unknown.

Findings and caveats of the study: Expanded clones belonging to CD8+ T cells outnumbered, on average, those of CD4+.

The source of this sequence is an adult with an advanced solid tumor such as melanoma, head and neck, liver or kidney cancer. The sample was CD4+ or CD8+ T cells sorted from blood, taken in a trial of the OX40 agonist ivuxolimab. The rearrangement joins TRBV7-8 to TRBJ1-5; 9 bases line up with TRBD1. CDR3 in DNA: TGTGCCAGCAACCTGGGACAGGGTAATCAGCCCCAGCATTTT. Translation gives CASNLGQGNQPQHF.